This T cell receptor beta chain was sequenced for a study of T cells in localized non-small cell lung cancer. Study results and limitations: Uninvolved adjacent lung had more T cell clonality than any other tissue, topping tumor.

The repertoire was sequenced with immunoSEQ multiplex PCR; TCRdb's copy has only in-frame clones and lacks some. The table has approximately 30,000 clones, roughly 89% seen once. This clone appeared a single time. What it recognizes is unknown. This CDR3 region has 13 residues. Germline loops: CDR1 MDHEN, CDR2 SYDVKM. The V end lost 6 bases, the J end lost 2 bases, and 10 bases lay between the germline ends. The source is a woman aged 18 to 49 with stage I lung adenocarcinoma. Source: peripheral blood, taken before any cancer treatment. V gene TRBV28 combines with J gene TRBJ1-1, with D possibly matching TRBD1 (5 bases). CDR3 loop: CASSPTGNTEAFF. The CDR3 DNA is TGTGCCAGCAGCCCCACAGGTAACACTGAAGCTTTCTTT.